The rows below give T cell receptor beta chains drawn from one sample of a study of radiotherapy plus CTLA-4 blockade in lung cancer. TCRdb's table, derived via immunoSEQ multiplex PCR, lists solely in-frame clones and lacks some. In the table there are around 24,000 clones, roughly 73% of which are singletons. This specimen consisted of peripheral blood, obtained from a patient treated with radiotherapy plus ipilimumab. All receptors come from a human donor with non-small cell lung cancer who had stable disease on radiotherapy plus ipilimumab. The CDR3 runs from the conserved cysteine through the conserved F or W. Fields, in order: D gene, V gene, J gene, CDR3 protein, CDR3 DNA. D genes are given only for firm matches.

D gene: NA; V gene: TRBV11-2; J gene: TRBJ2-3; CDR3 protein: CASSLWGRVEDTQYF; CDR3 DNA: TGTGCCAGCAGCTTGTGGGGGAGAGTGGAAGATACGCAGTATTTT
D gene: NA; V gene: TRBV7-8; J gene: TRBJ2-1; CDR3 protein: CASSPRGGGRRGNEQFF; CDR3 DNA: TGTGCCAGCAGCCCTCGGGGAGGGGGACGCCGGGGCAATGAGCAGTTCTTC
D gene: NA; V gene: TRBV18; J gene: TRBJ2-3; CDR3 protein: CASSVTGLGTDTQYF; CDR3 DNA: TGTGCCAGCTCCGTTACAGGGTTGGGCACAGATACGCAGTATTTT
D gene: NA; V gene: TRBV29-1; J gene: TRBJ2-6; CDR3 protein: CSVVDGSGANVLTF; CDR3 DNA: TGCAGCGTTGTAGACGGGTCAGGGGCCAACGTCCTGACTTTC
D gene: TRBD2; V gene: TRBV7-9; J gene: TRBJ2-7; CDR3 protein: CASSLASSGISRYF; CDR3 DNA: TGTGCCAGCAGCTTAGCCTCTAGCGGGATCTCTCGGTACTTC
D gene: TRBD1; V gene: TRBV7-9; J gene: TRBJ1-1; CDR3 protein: CASSTWTGWNTEAFF; CDR3 DNA: TGTGCCAGCAGCACGTGGACAGGGTGGAACACTGAAGCTTTCTTT
D gene: TRBD1; V gene: TRBV18; J gene: TRBJ1-3; CDR3 protein: CASSQDRAGNTIYF; CDR3 DNA: TGTGCCAGCTCGCAGGACAGGGCTGGAAACACCATATATTTT
D gene: NA; V gene: TRBV9; J gene: TRBJ1-6; CDR3 protein: CASSVAGDGGDNSPLHF; CDR3 DNA: TGTGCCAGCAGCGTAGCGGGGGACGGGGGCGATAATTCACCCCTCCACTTT
D gene: TRBD2; V gene: TRBV7-2; J gene: TRBJ2-2; CDR3 protein: CASSLQLAVVTGELFF; CDR3 DNA: TGTGCCAGCAGCTTACAACTAGCGGTAGTCACCGGGGAGCTGTTTTTT
D gene: TRBD2; V gene: TRBV6-1; J gene: TRBJ2-5; CDR3 protein: CASSEALGGGGETQYF; CDR3 DNA: TGTGCCAGCAGTGAAGCCTTGGGGGGGGGAGGGGAGACCCAGTACTTC
D gene: NA; V gene: TRBV4-2; J gene: TRBJ2-2; CDR3 protein: CASSQPSPRGVGGVTGELFF; CDR3 DNA: TGTGCCAGCAGCCAACCGTCCCCTCGGGGTGTCGGAGGGGTCACCGGGGAGCTGTTTTTT